Reported below is one TCR beta chain. This sample was included in a study of CD8 T cells in Susac syndrome. Study details: When blood was drawn, patients with Susac syndrome were on intravenous immunoglobulin alone, on corticosteroids, or therapy-naive.

Random-hexamer reverse transcription was applied to about 0.45 to 1 ug RNA. An immunoSEQ multiplex PCR generated amplified TCR beta CDR3 products spanning 54 Vbeta and 13 Jbeta. A single record per CDR3 protein comes from TCRdb applying MiXCR to the immunoSEQ multiplex PCR reads. The sample comprises some 150,000 distinct CDR3 sequences, more than 90% of which are singletons, and about 0.08% rests with the top ten. CD8+ and CD4+ T cells taken from blood had their TCR beta sequenced. The CD8+ and CD4+ T cells were negatively isolated, with the TEMRA cells enriched by FACS. This CDR3 has 13 amino acids. With 1 base removed from V and 0 bases from J, the gap between germline ends came to 3 bases. Germline values: CDR1 LGHDT, CDR2 YNNKEL (reference sequence).

The sequencing input was CD4+ T cells from PBMCs. This clonotype was sampled from a human donor with Susac syndrome. This rearrangement joins TRBV3-1 to TRBJ1-1; no clear D gene. The CDR3 coding sequence is TGTGCCAGCAGCCAAGTCGTGAACACTGAAGCTTTCTTT. Translation: CASSQVVNTEAFF.